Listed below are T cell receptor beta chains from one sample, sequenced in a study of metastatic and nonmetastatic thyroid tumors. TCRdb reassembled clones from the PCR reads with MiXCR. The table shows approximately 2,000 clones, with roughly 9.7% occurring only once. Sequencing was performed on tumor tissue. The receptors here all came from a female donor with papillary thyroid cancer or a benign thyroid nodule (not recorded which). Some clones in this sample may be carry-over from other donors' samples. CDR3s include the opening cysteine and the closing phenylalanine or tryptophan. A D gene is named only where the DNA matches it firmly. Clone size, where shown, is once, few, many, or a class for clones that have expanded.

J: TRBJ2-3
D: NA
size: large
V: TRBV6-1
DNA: TGTGCCAGCAGACTCAGACCTGCGGATACGCAGTATTTT
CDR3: CASRLRPADTQYF

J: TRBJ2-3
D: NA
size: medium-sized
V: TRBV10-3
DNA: TGTGCCATCAGTGAGTTACTAGAAAACACAGATACGCAGTATTTT
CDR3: CAISELLENTDTQYF

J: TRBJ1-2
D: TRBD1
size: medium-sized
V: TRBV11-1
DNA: TGTGCCAGCAGCGCGCTAAGGACAGGGACCGGCTATGGCTACACCTTC
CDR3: CASSALRTGTGYGYTF

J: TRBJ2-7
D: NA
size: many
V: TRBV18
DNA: TGTGCCAGCTCACCGGGGCAGGGCGGCCACGAGCAGTACTTC
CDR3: CASSPGQGGHEQYF

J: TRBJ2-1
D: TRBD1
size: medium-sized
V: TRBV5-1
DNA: TGCGCCAGCGGATCGGACAGGGTTAGGAGCAATGAGCAGTTCTTC
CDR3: CASGSDRVRSNEQFF

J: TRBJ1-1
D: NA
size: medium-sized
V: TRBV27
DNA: TGTGCCAGCAGTTTACTTCTTGGGGGGACTGAAGCTTTCTTT
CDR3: CASSLLLGGTEAFF

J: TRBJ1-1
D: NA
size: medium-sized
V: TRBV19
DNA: TGTGCCAGTGGTCGAGCTTCGGCTGAAGCTTTCTTT
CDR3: CASGRASAEAFF

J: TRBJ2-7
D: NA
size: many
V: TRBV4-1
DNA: TGCGCCAGCAGTCTCGAGCCGGGGACCGACTACGAGCAGTACTTC
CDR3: CASSLEPGTDYEQYF

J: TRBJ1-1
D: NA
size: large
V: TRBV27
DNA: TGTGCCAGCAGTTTTGTAGGGGTGAACACTGAAGCTTTCTTT
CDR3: CASSFVGVNTEAFF

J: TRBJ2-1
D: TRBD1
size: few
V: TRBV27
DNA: TGTGCCAGCAGACTGGGACAGGGAGGCTACAATGAGCAGTTCTTC
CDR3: CASRLGQGGYNEQFF

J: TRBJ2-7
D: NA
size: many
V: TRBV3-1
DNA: TGTGCCAGCAGCCAACAAGGTGGTGAGCAGTACTTC
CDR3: CASSQQGGEQYF

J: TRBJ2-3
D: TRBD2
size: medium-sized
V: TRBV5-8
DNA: TGTGCCAGCAGCTTCGTTCTGCTAGCGGGCACAGATACGCAGTATTTT
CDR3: CASSFVLLAGTDTQYF

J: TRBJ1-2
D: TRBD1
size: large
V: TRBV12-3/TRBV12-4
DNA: TGTGCCAGCAGTCCACCGGGACAGGGGGCGTGGGGCTACACCTTC
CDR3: CASSPPGQGAWGYTF

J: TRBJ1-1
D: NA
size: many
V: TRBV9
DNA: TGTGCCAGCAGCGTAGAAGGGGTCAGCTCTGAAGCTTTCTTT
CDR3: CASSVEGVSSEAFF

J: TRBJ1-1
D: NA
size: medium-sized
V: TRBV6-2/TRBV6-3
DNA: TGTGCCAGCAGTTATCCAGAACTCAACACTGAAGCTTTCTTT
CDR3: CASSYPELNTEAFF

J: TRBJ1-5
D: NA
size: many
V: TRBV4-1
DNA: TGCGCCAGCAGCCATCCCCCTGGGGTATATAGCAATCAGCCCCAGCATTTT
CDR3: CASSHPPGVYSNQPQHF

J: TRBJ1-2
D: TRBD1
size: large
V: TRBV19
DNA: TGTGCCAGTAGTAAAACAGGGGGAGGTGGCTACACCTTC
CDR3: CASSKTGGGGYTF

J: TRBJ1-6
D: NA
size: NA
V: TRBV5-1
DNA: TGCGCCAGCAGCTTGGCCGGGACCTCACCCCTCCACTTT
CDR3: CASSLAGTSPLHF

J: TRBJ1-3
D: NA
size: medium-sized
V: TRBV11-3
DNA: TGTGCCAGCAGCTTAGACTGGGGAAACACCATATATTTT
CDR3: CASSLDWGNTIYF

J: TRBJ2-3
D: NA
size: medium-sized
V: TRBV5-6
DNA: TGTGCCAGCAGGACAAGGGTTTCAGATACGCAGTATTTT
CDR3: CASRTRVSDTQYF

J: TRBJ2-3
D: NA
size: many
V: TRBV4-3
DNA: TGCGCCAGCAGCCAACGGTCGCGAGGAGGAGATACGCAGTATTTT
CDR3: CASSQRSRGGDTQYF

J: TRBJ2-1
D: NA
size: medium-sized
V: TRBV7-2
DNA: TGTGCCAGCAGCTTAGCAGCAGGGAATGAGCAGTTCTTC
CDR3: CASSLAAGNEQFF

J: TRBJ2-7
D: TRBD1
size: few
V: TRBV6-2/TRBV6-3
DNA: TGTGCCAGCAGTTCAACCGGGACAGGGAGTGTCGAGCAGTACTTC
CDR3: CASSSTGTGSVEQYF

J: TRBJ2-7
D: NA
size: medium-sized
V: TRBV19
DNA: TGTGCCAGTAGTATACAGTCTGAAGGGAGCTACGAGCAGTACTTC
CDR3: CASSIQSEGSYEQYF

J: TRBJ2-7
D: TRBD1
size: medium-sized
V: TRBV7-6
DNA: TGTGCCAGCAGCTACGGAGCAGGGGGCGAGCAGTACTTC
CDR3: CASSYGAGGEQYF

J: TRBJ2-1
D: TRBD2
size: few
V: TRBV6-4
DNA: TGTGCCAGCAGGACTAGCGGGGGGGACAGGGGTTTGAATGAGCAGTTCTTC
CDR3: CASRTSGGDRGLNEQFF

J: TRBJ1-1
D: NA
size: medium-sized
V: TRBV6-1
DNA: TGTGCCAGCAGTGAGAGTTTGAACACTGAAGCTTTCTTT
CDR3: CASSESLNTEAFF

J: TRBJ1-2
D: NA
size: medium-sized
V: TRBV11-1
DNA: TGTGCCAGCAGCTCCTGGGACCGACAAATTAACTATGGCTACACCTTC
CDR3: CASSSWDRQINYGYTF

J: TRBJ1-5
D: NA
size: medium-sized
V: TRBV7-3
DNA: TGTGCCAGCAGCTTGGACGGGAATCAGCCCCAGCATTTT
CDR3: CASSLDGNQPQHF